These T cell receptor beta chains were read from a single sample in a study of T cells in Graves' hyperthyroidism and ophthalmopathy. TCRdb re-derived calls from the multiplex PCR reads in MiXCR, one entry per CDR3 protein. The sample has hundreds of thousands of distinct CDR3 sequences; more than 30% are singletons. The sequencing input was blood. These receptor sequences come from a young man with Graves' hyperthyroidism. Each CDR3 is given without its conserved first and last residue.

j_call v_call cdr3_aa
TRBJ1-1 TRBV19 ASSIVSVNTEAF
TRBJ2-7 TRBV7-9 ASSPPGTGGSEQY
TRBJ1-4 TRBV5-1 ASSRALDEKLF
TRBJ2-7 TRBV29-1 SVGLRDTYEQY
TRBJ1-2 TRBV10-3 AIRQSQTNYGYT
TRBJ2-1 TRBV24-1 ATSDPRDRENERF
TRBJ1-3 TRBV4-1 ASCLDGNTIY
TRBJ1-1 TRBV15 ATREPGLNTEAF
TRBJ2-2 TRBV29-1 SVVLAGPTGELF
TRBJ1-5 TRBV20-1 SAPPPGTGGNQPQH
TRBJ1-1 TRBV12-3/TRBV12-4 ASSLDPGQGDTEAF
TRBJ2-7 TRBV7-3 ASSLEWEDEQY
TRBJ2-7 TRBV4-1 ASSETDRSQYEQY
TRBJ2-7 TRBV11-2 ASSFVAGTPDTFGQY
TRBJ2-7 TRBV2 AIRGTGPFEQY
TRBJ1-2 TRBV6-1 ASSEGGGAGYT
TRBJ2-5 TRBV7-3 ASSAGPGGETQY
TRBJ2-7 TRBV7-8 ASSLTRFGTRLYEQY
TRBJ1-5 TRBV7-8 ASSQDGQKSQPQH
TRBJ2-2 TRBV5-1 ASSFTTGGAGELF
TRBJ2-5 TRBV10-3 ASSSGSRSQY
TRBJ2-7 TRBV12-3/TRBV12-4 ASSLKGEYEQY
TRBJ2-2 TRBV2 ASDPFLGTGELF
TRBJ2-2 TRBV7-9 AWSWTGGVTGELF
TRBJ1-3 TRBV7-9 ASSLGTPGNTIY
TRBJ2-7 TRBV10-3 ASSLLAGVTHEQY
TRBJ1-4 TRBV10-3 AISSSRVAGNEKLF
TRBJ2-7 TRBV19 ASGTGGYEQY
TRBJ2-7 TRBV6-2/TRBV6-3 AILGESYEQY
TRBJ2-5 TRBV20-1 SATLTSGSETQY
TRBJ1-3 TRBV5-8 ASSLSGSASGNTIY
TRBJ1-2 TRBV25-1 ASSASRSLGGYT
TRBJ1-6 TRBV7-9 ASSVPNSPLH
TRBJ1-5 TRBV9 ASSVDGTGDYEH
TRBJ1-1 TRBV10-3 AIGESRGHTEAF
TRBJ1-1 TRBV12-3/TRBV12-4 ASSANRGRPAF
TRBJ2-5 TRBV7-9 ASSLAGGFYQETQY
TRBJ2-7 TRBV6-6 ASSYSGKEAHEQY
TRBJ2-2 TRBV7-9 ASSQDLSPRGELF
TRBJ2-7 TRBV9 ASSILEEVEQY
TRBJ1-1 TRBV29-1 SVCGGPVEAF
TRBJ1-1 TRBV29-1 SVEVAEAF
TRBJ2-7 TRBV19 ASSIGGSASYEQY
TRBJ2-1 TRBV7-9 ASSFSLAGESEQF
TRBJ1-2 TRBV10-3 AIRTTGEYNGYT
TRBJ2-7 TRBV4-1 ASSLETGTYEQY
TRBJ2-5 TRBV20-1 SALAIAGREIQY
TRBJ1-5 TRBV24-1 ATREAGSHEH
TRBJ1-5 TRBV4-1 ASSQDRYMGNQPQH
TRBJ1-5 TRBV12-3/TRBV12-4 ASSLYRDSNQPQH
TRBJ2-7 TRBV12-3/TRBV12-4 ASSLRGEGPYEQY
TRBJ2-7 TRBV4-1 ASSQRDFSYEQY
TRBJ2-7 TRBV11-2 ASSLDVMVIPYEQY
TRBJ1-1 TRBV7-9 ASSPRGGGMNTEAF
TRBJ2-5 TRBV5-8 ASSSDSASGTQY
TRBJ1-2 TRBV29-1 SVAVGGNTDLYGYT
TRBJ1-1 TRBV19 ASFGGALNTEAF